These T cell receptor beta chains were read from a single sample in a study of shared clonotypes between healthy human individuals. Method: immunoSEQ multiplex PCR; TCRdb's copy keeps in-frame clones and lacks some. This table has roughly 680,000 clones, approximately 77% appearing once. Sequenced sample: memory CD4+ T cells sorted from blood. Every receptor here comes from a woman aged 25 to 39 in good health. Both conserved end residues are part of each CDR3. The D gene is left open where the match is weak. For some rows the clone size is stated as once, few or many, or as a class when expanded; others skip it.

CDR3aa | CDR3nt | j_gene | d_gene | abundance | v_gene
CATSRDEVTDSNQPQHF | TGTGCCACCAGCAGAGATGAGGTAACCGATAGCAATCAGCCCCAGCATTTT | TRBJ1-5 | - | - | TRBV15
CASIKGPRGTNEKLFF | TGTGCCAGCATCAAGGGCCCCCGGGGAACTAATGAAAAACTGTTTTTT | TRBJ1-4 | - | - | TRBV25-1
CASSFSGSYEQYF | TGTGCCAGCAGCTTTAGCGGGAGTTACGAGCAGTACTTC | TRBJ2-7 | TRBD2 | - | TRBV5-8
CASGSDRAQETQYF | TGTGCCAGCGGGTCGGACAGGGCCCAAGAGACCCAGTACTTC | TRBJ2-5 | TRBD1 | - | TRBV25-1
CASSPGLAGGADTQYF | TGTGCCAGCAGTCCTGGACTAGCGGGAGGAGCAGATACGCAGTATTTT | TRBJ2-3 | TRBD2 | - | TRBV5-6
CASSTGLAGVFGLADIQYF | TGTGCCAGCAGCACGGGACTAGCGGGAGTCTTCGGTCTGGCGGACATTCAGTACTTC | TRBJ2-4 | TRBD2 | many | TRBV9
CASRRTGLDEQYF | TGTGCCAGCAGGAGGACAGGGTTGGACGAGCAGTACTTC | TRBJ2-7 | TRBD1 | - | TRBV6-1
CASSPGTGSANEKLFF | TGCGCCAGCAGCCCGGGGACAGGGTCAGCTAATGAAAAACTGTTTTTT | TRBJ1-4 | TRBD1 | - | TRBV5-1
CASRGTGVNQPQHF | TGTGCCAGCAGAGGGACAGGGGTCAATCAGCCCCAGCATTTT | TRBJ1-5 | TRBD1 | - | TRBV25-1
CASSYSGTEGSPLHF | TGCGCCAGCAGCTACTCCGGGACGGAGGGATCACCCCTCCACTTT | TRBJ1-6 | - | few | TRBV5-1
CASSSRSSINEQYF | TGTGCCAGCAGCTCCAGGAGTAGCATCAACGAGCAGTACTTC | TRBJ2-7 | - | - | TRBV28
CASSLNRVANEKLFF | TGTGCCAGCAGTTTAAATAGGGTGGCTAATGAAAAACTGTTTTTT | TRBJ1-4 | - | few | TRBV27
CASMWVAEAFF | TGTGCCAGTATGTGGGTAGCAGAAGCTTTCTTT | TRBJ1-1 | - | - | TRBV19
CASSRVGAQPQHF | TGCGCCAGCAGCCGCGTAGGGGCACAGCCCCAGCATTTT | TRBJ1-5 | - | - | TRBV4-1
CASSSMGLTPYEQYF | TGTGCCAGCTCCTCTATGGGGTTGACGCCCTACGAGCAGTACTTC | TRBJ2-7 | - | - | TRBV18
CASSYSASGRNNEQFF | TGTGCCAGCAGTTACTCTGCTAGCGGGAGAAACAATGAGCAGTTCTTC | TRBJ2-1 | TRBD2 | - | TRBV6-6
CASSLVAIAGPGELFF | TGTGCCAGCAGCTTAGTGGCGATAGCGGGTCCCGGGGAGCTGTTTTTT | TRBJ2-2 | TRBD2 | few | TRBV7-2
CARSFRLAGGSSTDTQYF | TGTGCCAGAAGCTTTAGGCTAGCGGGAGGCTCTAGCACAGATACGCAGTATTTT | TRBJ2-3 | TRBD2 | - | TRBV5-3
CASSFRLGDGYTF | TGTGCCAGCAGTTTCCGGTTAGGTGACGGCTACACCTTC | TRBJ1-2 | - | - | TRBV11-1
CSVPQAGFEYNEQFF | TGCAGCGTCCCACAAGCGGGCTTCGAATACAATGAGCAGTTCTTC | TRBJ2-1 | - | few | TRBV29-1
CAWRRGRYANYGYTF | TGTGCCTGGAGAAGAGGGAGGTATGCTAACTATGGCTACACCTTC | TRBJ1-2 | - | once | TRBV30
CASSDQAAIGELFF | TGCGCCAGCAGTGACCAGGCCGCAATCGGGGAGCTGTTTTTT | TRBJ2-2 | - | - | TRBV10-1
CASSGITPTQYF | TGCGCCAGCAGCGGGATTACCCCTACGCAGTATTTT | TRBJ2-3 | - | - | TRBV5-1
CASSFRLAGGQFF | TGTGCCAGCAGCTTTAGACTAGCGGGAGGGCAGTTCTTC | TRBJ2-1 | TRBD2 | - | TRBV5-6
CASSYRASLGIYGYTF | TGTGCCAGCAGTTATAGGGCCTCACTAGGTATCTATGGCTACACCTTC | TRBJ1-2 | - | once | TRBV6-6
CAGREQYF | TGTGCCGGCCGCGAGCAGTACTTC | TRBJ2-7 | - | - | TRBV19
CASSLYYDTDTQYF | TGTGCCAGCAGCTTATACTATGACACAGATACGCAGTATTTT | TRBJ2-3 | - | many | TRBV7-3
CASRLTGGGTEAFF | TGTGCCAGTAGACTTACAGGGGGAGGCACTGAAGCTTTCTTT | TRBJ1-1 | TRBD1 | - | TRBV19
CASSLLIGQAEQFF | TGTGCCAGCAGCCTACTTATAGGTCAAGCTGAGCAGTTCTTC | TRBJ2-1 | - | - | TRBV11-2
CASSLGVETEAFF | TGTGCCAGCAGTTTAGGGGTAGAGACTGAAGCTTTCTTT | TRBJ1-1 | - | once | TRBV28
CASIIGLAGEGDTQYF | TGTGCCAGCATTATAGGACTAGCGGGAGAAGGAGATACGCAGTATTTT | TRBJ2-3 | TRBD2 | once | TRBV28
CASSLEVAGDLEVGGLEQFF | TGTGCCAGCAGCTTAGAGGTGGCGGGAGATCTTGAAGTGGGGGGGCTTGAGCAGTTCTTC | TRBJ2-1 | - | once | TRBV7-8
CASSHDRSGGEQYF | TGCGCCAGCAGTCATGACAGGTCTGGGGGCGAGCAGTACTTC | TRBJ2-7 | - | - | TRBV23-1